These 2 T cell receptor beta chains were sequenced from one sample in a study of cytomegalovirus exposure and HLA in healthy donors. Vbeta (60) and Jbeta (13) primers were used in the PCR. Repertoires were generated with immunoSEQ multiplex PCR, while TCRdb's copy carries only in-frame clones and drops some. The repertoire consists of about 100,000 clones, with 75% occurring once and the leading ten covering about 9.4%. Sequenced: PBMCs. These receptors all stem from a man aged 45-65 years in good health and CMV-seronegative.

This chain links TRBV30 with TRBJ1-5; the match to TRBD1 covers 11 bases. The V gene end was trimmed by 5 bases and the J gene end by 3 bases; junction bases not matched to a gene: 3. CDR1 is GTSNPN and CDR2 is SVGIG in the germline V gene (reference sequence). This CDR3 is built from 14 residues. The CDR3: CAWGTGGNNQPQHF. The CDR3 DNA is TGTGCCTGGGGGACAGGGGGAAACAATCAGCCCCAGCATTTT.

The chain has TRBV2 and TRBJ2-1; 10 positions agree with TRBD2. There are 13 residues in the CDR3. J gave up 0 bases and V 10 bases, and 0 bases lay outside the gene matches. CDR1 and CDR2 from the germline V gene are SNHLY and FYNNEI. The CDR3 region has the DNA TGTGCCACTAGCGGGAGCTCCTACAATGAGCAGTTCTTC. Translation: CATSGSSYNEQFF. Variable domain in full (rest from reference TRBV2 and TRBJ2-1): EPEVTQTPSHQVTQMGQEVILRCVPISNHLYFYWYRQILGQKVEFLVSFYNNEISEKSEIFDDQFSVERPDGSNFTLKIRSTKLEDSAMYFCATSGSSYNEQFFGPGTRLTVL.